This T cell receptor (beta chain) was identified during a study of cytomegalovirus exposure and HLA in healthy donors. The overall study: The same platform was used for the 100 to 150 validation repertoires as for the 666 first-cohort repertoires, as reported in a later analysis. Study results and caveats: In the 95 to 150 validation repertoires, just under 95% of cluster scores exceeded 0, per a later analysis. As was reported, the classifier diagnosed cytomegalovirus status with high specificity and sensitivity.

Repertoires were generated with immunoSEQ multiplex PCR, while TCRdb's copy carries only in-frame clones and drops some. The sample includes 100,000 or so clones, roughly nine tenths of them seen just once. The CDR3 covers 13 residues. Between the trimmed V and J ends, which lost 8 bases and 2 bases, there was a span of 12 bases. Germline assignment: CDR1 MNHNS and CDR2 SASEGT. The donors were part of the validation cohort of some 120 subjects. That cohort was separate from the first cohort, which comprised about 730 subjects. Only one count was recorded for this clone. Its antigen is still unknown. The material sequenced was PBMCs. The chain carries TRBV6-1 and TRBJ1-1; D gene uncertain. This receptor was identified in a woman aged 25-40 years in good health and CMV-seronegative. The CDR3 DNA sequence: TGTGCCAGCGGTGCGATAGTCAACACTGAAGCTTTCTTT. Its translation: CASGAIVNTEAFF.